The 18 T cell receptor beta chains reported below all come from one sample, sequenced in a study of low-dose radiotherapy and immunotherapy resistance in tumors. Gene-specific TRAV and TRBV primers were used for first-strand cDNA, covering alpha and beta chains. TCR amplification involved roughly 21 PCR cycles with a constant-region primer and V-primer adapter. TCRdb passed the reads through MiXCR, listing each CDR3 protein once. The table has more than 10,000 distinct CDR3 sequences, over 55% seen once. The receptors shown here come from a human donor with advanced metastatic prostate, ovarian, gallbladder or colorectal cancer (not recorded which). This table probably holds off-target reads from a library built for another chain.

The V gene is TRBV12-3 or TRBV12-4, the J gene TRBJ2-2; TRBD1 aligns across 9 bases. The CDR3 runs 16 residues. J was trimmed by 1 base and V by 5 bases; bases with no gene match: 5. CDR3 in amino acids: CASSGGQGLNTGELFF. CDR3 DNA: TGTGCCAGCAGTGGGGGACAGGGACTGAACACCGGGGAGCTGTTTTTT.

The chain is built from TRBV5-1 and TRBJ2-7, with D hard to call. Trimming left V 6 bases short and J 1 base short, with 17 bases between. The CDR3 totals 15 residues. Germline CDR1 SGHRS, CDR2 YFSETQ. The CDR3 nucleotides read TGCGCCAGCACCCCCTGGAAGGAAGGGTCCTACGAGCAGTACTTC. It specifies CASTPWKEGSYEQYF. Supplemented by reference TRBV5-1 and TRBJ2-7, the full variable domain reads KAGVTQTPRYLIKTRGQQVTLSCSPISGHRSVSWYQQTPGQGLQFLFEYFSETQRNKGNFPGRFSGRQFSNSRSEMNVSTLELGDSALYLCASTPWKEGSYEQYFGPGTRLTVT.

The chain combines TRBV10-3 with TRBJ1-1; D perhaps matches TRBD1 (5 bases). The germline CDR1 and CDR2 sequences are ENHRY and SYGVKD. The CDR3 sequence is 13 residues long. The V end was cut by 6 bases, the J end by 0 bases, with 8 bases between. CDR3 protein: CAISLTVNTEAFF. The DNA for the CDR3 is TGTGCCATCAGCCTGACAGTGAACACTGAAGCTTTCTTT.

This chain links TRBV5-1 with TRBJ1-4; D is perhaps TRBD1 (5 bases). Germline V gene sequence: CDR1 SGHRS, CDR2 YFSETQ. The CDR3 is 15 amino acids. Trimming pared 1 base from V and 7 bases from J, leaving 14 bases between. The CDR3 DNA follows: TGCGCCAGCAGCTTGTACCAGGGTGAAGGTGAAAAACTGTTTTTT. Translated, it gives CASSLYQGEGEKLFF.

The chain combines TRBV28 with TRBJ1-3; a possible D gene is TRBD1 (6 bases). The germline V and J ends were trimmed by 5 bases and 0 bases, with 20 bases remaining between them. There are 18 residues in the CDR3. Germline V CDR1 and CDR2: MDHEN, SYDVKM. The CDR3 DNA follows: TGTGCCAGCAGTGTCCCCTTTGGACAGCCTAGCTCTGGAAACACCATATATTTT. It codes for CASSVPFGQPSSGNTIYF.

This clonotype was recorded a few times. The V gene is TRBV28, the J gene TRBJ2-5; TRBD2 might be the D (5 bases). Germline V gives CDR1 MDHEN, CDR2 SYDVKM. V gave up 3 bases and J gave up 7 bases, with 27 bases separating them. The CDR3 is 18 amino acids. CDR3 bases: TGTGCCAGCAGTTTTAAGGCGGTTAGTGCGAGGGCCTCAGGGACCCAGTACTTC. This gives the protein CASSFKAVSARASGTQYF.

The rearrangement joins TRBV5-1 to TRBJ2-1; maybe TRBD2 (5 bases). This CDR3 region has 14 residues. Per germline, CDR1 SGHRS and CDR2 YFSETQ. V was cut by 0 bases and J by 6 bases, with 10 bases left in between. This chain's CDR3 is CASSLAAGLNEQFF. The CDR3 DNA sequence: TGCGCCAGCAGCTTGGCGGCGGGCCTCAATGAGCAGTTCTTC.

The chain is built from TRBV4-3 and TRBJ2-7; 8 nucleotides line up with TRBD1. The CDR3 totals 15 residues. Looked up from germline, CDR1 is LGHNA and CDR2 is YSLEER. Germline trimming cut 1 base from V and 3 bases from J; bases unmatched to any gene: 5. The CDR3 sequence: CASSQVATGVYEQYF. The CDR3, as DNA: TGCGCCAGCAGCCAAGTCGCGACAGGGGTCTACGAGCAGTACTTC.

This clonotype was detected a few times. V is TRBV7-2 and J is TRBJ2-1; a possible D gene is TRBD1 (6 bases). Trimming cost V 0 bases and J 4 bases, with 13 bases left between them. The CDR3 sequence is 16 residues long. Germline-derived CDR1 and CDR2 are SGHTA and FQGNSA. The CDR3 sequence is CASSLALQGTYNEQFF. Written as DNA, the CDR3 is TGTGCCAGCAGCTTAGCGCTCCAGGGGACATACAATGAGCAGTTCTTC.

A few counts support this clonotype. The J gene is TRBJ2-2, the V gene TRBV7-8, with TRBD2 matching over 9 bases. The V gene's germline CDR1 is SGHVS and CDR2 FQNEAQ. There are 15 residues in the CDR3. Germline trimming cut 6 bases from V and 4 bases from J; bases unmatched to any gene: 6. The CDR3 DNA follows: TGTGCCAGCAGGCCCTTAGCGGGAGCCACCGGGGAGCTGTTTTTT. It codes for CASRPLAGATGELFF.

V gene TRBV3-1 combines with J gene TRBJ1-1; possibly TRBD1 for D (5 bases). The germline V gene has CDR1 LGHDT and CDR2 YNNKEL (reference sequence). This CDR3 is built from 15 residues. Trimming pared 1 base from V and 6 bases from J, leaving 15 bases between. Here the CDR3 reads CASSQGVRTNAEAFF. The CDR3 DNA is TGTGCCAGCAGCCAAGGTGTACGGACAAATGCTGAAGCTTTCTTT. The full variable domain, rest sourced from reference TRBV3-1 and TRBJ1-1, is DTAVSQTPKYLVTQMGNDKSIKCEQNLGHDTMYWYKQDSKKFLKIMFSYNNKELIINETVPNRFSPKSPDKAHLNLHINSLELGDSAVYFCASSQGVRTNAEAFFGQGTRLTVV.

This sequence joins TRBV15 and TRBJ2-2; TRBD2 agrees at 7 bases. V was clipped by 3 bases and J by 6 bases; unmatched bases: 7. The V gene's germline CDR1 is LNHNV and CDR2 YYDKDF (reference sequence). The CDR3 totals 15 residues. The CDR3 loop reads CATSREASGAGELFF. The CDR3 DNA reads TGTGCCACCAGCAGGGAAGCTAGCGGCGCCGGGGAGCTGTTTTTT.

The gene calls are TRBV4-1 and TRBJ2-7; D is perhaps TRBD1 or TRBD2 (6 bases each). With 0 bases removed from V and 7 bases from J, the gap between germline ends came to 10 bases. The CDR3 length is 13 residues. From germline, CDR1 is MGHRA and CDR2 YSYEKL. CDR3 region: CASSQDSGAEQYF. CDR3 in DNA: TGCGCCAGCAGCCAAGATTCGGGGGCAGAGCAGTACTTC.

This clonotype was recorded once. This chain links TRBV9 with TRBJ2-2; D may be TRBD1 or TRBD2 (5 bases each). Germline V gene lookup returns CDR1 SGDLS and CDR2 YYNGEE. The V end was cut by 0 bases, the J end by 4 bases, with 10 bases between. This CDR3 has 15 residues. CDR3 nucleotide sequence: TGTGCCAGCAGCGTAGCACAGGCGGGCACCGGGGAGCTGTTTTTT. It translates to CASSVAQAGTGELFF.

This clonotype was counted only a few times. V gene TRBV6-2 or TRBV6-3 combines with J gene TRBJ2-7; D possibly matches TRBD1 or TRBD2 (5 bases each). Trimming left V 2 bases short and J 4 bases short, with 15 bases between. Germline CDR1 reads MNHEY; CDR2 reads SVGEGT. The CDR3 is made up of 15 amino acids. The DNA for the CDR3 is TGTGCCAGCAGTTACGAGGGAGCAGGGCGGTACGAGCAGTACTTC. It encodes CASSYEGAGRYEQYF.

Only a few counts were recorded for this clonotype. The V gene is TRBV27, the J gene TRBJ2-1; tentative D call: TRBD1 (6 bases). Trimming removed 7 bases from V and 7 bases from J, with 23 bases in between. The CDR3 runs 16 residues. Germline V gene sequence: CDR1 MNHEY, CDR2 SMNVEV (reference sequence). As DNA, the CDR3 is TGTGCCAGCACCCCCTTCATCAGGGGTGAGAAGAATGAGCAGTTCTTC. Protein product: CASTPFIRGEKNEQFF.

This clonotype was counted once. The rearrangement uses TRBV28 and TRBJ2-3; the D gene is possibly TRBD2 (6 bases). CDR3 size: 15 residues. V lost 6 bases and J lost 4, with 17 bases in between. Germline CDR1 reads MDHEN; CDR2 reads SYDVKM. The CDR3 DNA reads as TGTGCCAGCAGGCAGGGCGGGATAAAGGCAGATACGCAGTATTTT. This encodes CASRQGGIKADTQYF.

The chain couples TRBV3-1 to TRBJ2-3, with a possible D match to TRBD2 (6 bases). The CDR3 covers 18 residues. Germline CDR1 LGHDT, CDR2 YNNKEL (reference sequence). V lost 1 base, J lost 0 bases, and 17 bases lay in between. CDR3 coding DNA: TGTGCCAGCAGCCAAGTTGAATGGGACTCGCGGAGCACAGATACGCAGTATTTT. Translating it yields CASSQVEWDSRSTDTQYF.